Each of the 11 T cell receptor beta chains below was sequenced from the same sample in a study of blood T cells in healthy people across ages. With a J-beta primer mix and a sample-barcoded 5' primer, a second PCR ran about 6 to 11 cycles. TCRdb independently ran MiXCR on the 5' RACE reads; one entry per CDR3 protein. The table records some 1,500,000 distinct CDR3 sequences, roughly two fifths of them present only once. The sample was blood. Receptors originate from a young woman in good health.

There are many counts of this clonotype. The chain couples TRBV6-5 to TRBJ1-2; the D is unclear. Germline V gene data show CDR1 as MNHEY and CDR2 as SVGAGI. Trimming shortened V by 4 bases and J by 3 bases, and 6 bases separated the two germline ends. The CDR3 loop spans 12 amino acids. The CDR3 here is CASSSGHYGYTF. The CDR3 bases are TGTGCCAGCAGTTCCGGGCACTATGGCTACACCTTC.

V usage is TRBV2 and J usage is TRBJ2-1, with D perhaps being TRBD1 or TRBD2 (5 bases each). The CDR3 has 11 amino acids. V shed 5 bases and J shed 15 bases, with 14 bases lying between them. Germline loops: CDR1 SNHLY, CDR2 FYNNEI. DNA of the CDR3: TGTGCCAGCAGTATACAGGTCGAGGGGTTCTTC. Protein product: CASSIQVEGFF.

This clonotype has a count of ten or more. The J gene is TRBJ2-3, the V gene TRBV4-3, with D possibly TRBD2 on 6 matching bases. CDR1 and CDR2 (germline): LGHNA, YSLEER. The CDR3 is made up of 14 amino acids. With 6 bases removed from V and 1 base from J, the gap between germline ends came to 11 bases. The CDR3 bases are TGCGCCAGCAGTGGGGGGTATGGCACAGATACGCAGTATTTT. It translates to CASSGGYGTDTQYF.

This clonotype was seen many times. The genes are TRBV5-1 and TRBJ2-1; TRBD1 might be the D (6 bases). The length of the CDR3 is 16 residues. Germline values: CDR1 SGHRS, CDR2 YFSETQ. Trimming stripped 2 bases from V and 0 bases from J, with 12 bases between. The CDR3 loop is CASSFRDISSYNEQFF. CDR3 coding DNA: TGCGCCAGCAGCTTCCGGGACATAAGCTCCTACAATGAGCAGTTCTTC.

The V and J genes are TRBV7-8 and TRBJ1-6, with 7 bases lining up with TRBD1. The germline V gene encodes CDR1 SGHVS and CDR2 FQNEAQ. V was clipped by 4 bases and J by 7 bases; unmatched bases: 7. This CDR3 contains 15 residues. The CDR3 DNA reads as TGTGCCAGCAGCTCTGAACCAGGGGGGAATTCACCCCTCCACTTT. This translates into CASSSEPGGNSPLHF. Full variable domain (rest looked up from reference TRBV7-8 and TRBJ1-6): GAGVSQSPRYKVAKRGQDVALRCDPISGHVSLFWYQQALGQGPEFLTYFQNEAQLDKSGLPSDRFFAERPEGSVSTLKIQRTQQEDSAVYLCASSSEPGGNSPLHFGNGTRLTVT.

This clonotype occurred a few times. The chain combines TRBV11-2 with TRBJ1-2; 8 bases line up with TRBD1. J was trimmed by 0 bases and V by 1 base; bases with no gene match: 13. Germline CDR1 is SGHAT and CDR2 is FQNNGV. CDR3 length: 19 residues. The CDR3: CASSLAETGAQLANYGYTF. As DNA, the CDR3 is TGTGCCAGCAGCTTAGCGGAGACAGGGGCCCAATTAGCTAACTATGGCTACACCTTC.

This clonotype has a handful of counts. The chain joins TRBV29-1 to TRBJ2-1; perhaps TRBD1 as D (6 bases). The CDR3 runs to 12 residues. Germline V gene sequence: CDR1 SQVTM, CDR2 ANQGSEA. V was clipped by 8 bases and J by 4 bases, with 12 bases between them. The CDR3 protein is CSSGTLYNEQFF. CDR3 nucleotides: TGCAGCTCCGGGACACTGTACAATGAGCAGTTCTTC.

V usage is TRBV15 and J usage is TRBJ1-2; tentative D call: TRBD1 (5 bases). Germline V lookup: CDR1 LNHNV, CDR2 YYDKDF (reference sequence). The V end lost 1 base, the J end lost 3 bases, and 12 bases lay between the germline ends. The CDR3 sequence is 15 residues long. The CDR3 is CATSRGLDSHYGYTF. The CDR3 DNA sequence: TGTGCCACCAGCAGAGGACTAGACAGTCACTATGGCTACACCTTC.

The V gene is TRBV5-1, the J gene TRBJ2-2; 7 bases match TRBD1. CDR1 SGHRS and CDR2 YFSETQ come from the germline V gene. This CDR3 contains 15 residues. Trimming cost V 3 bases and J 1 base; bases outside gene matches: 3. CDR3 amino acids: CASSSGQLNTGELFF. The CDR3, as DNA: TGCGCCAGCAGCTCGGGACAGCTGAACACCGGGGAGCTGTTTTTT.

This clonotype was seen a handful of times. An end of the junction does not agree with germline; a read error may underlie this. The rearrangement uses TRBV4-1 and TRBJ2-3, with D perhaps TRBD1 (6 bases). CDR3 size: 15 residues. The germline CDR1 and CDR2 sequences are MGHRA and YSYEKL. CDR3 sequence: CASSQEGRDTDAQYF. Here the CDR3 DNA reads TGCGCCAGCAGCCAAGAGGGCAGGGACACAGATGCGCAGTATTTT.

The chain joins TRBV7-9 to TRBJ2-5; TRBD2 matches 8 bases. This CDR3 spans 16 amino acids. The germline V gene has CDR1 SEHNR and CDR2 FQNEAQ (reference sequence). V dropped 2 bases and J dropped 4; count of bases not matched to a gene: 9. The CDR3 loop reads CASSLLGLEVGETQYF. CDR3 nucleotide sequence: TGTGCCAGCAGCTTATTGGGACTAGAAGTGGGAGAGACCCAGTACTTC.